The 9 T cell receptor beta chains reported below all come from one sample, sequenced in a study of T cells in Graves' hyperthyroidism and ophthalmopathy (dated by TCRdb to the late 2010s). The library was produced with multiplex PCR. Instrument on record: Illumina HiSeq 2000. The TCR beta CDR3 regions were amplified from the RNA transcripts. The TCR CDR3 was subjected to a first round of RT-PCR using the HTBI primer set and the Qiagen OneStep RT-PCR kit. TCRdb passed the public sequencing reads through fastp at Q25 and MiXCR, retaining productive beta sequences. Identical CDR3 proteins give one entry, which carries the most common genes and DNA. Here the sample has 300,000 to 450,000 distinct CDR3 sequences; about 14% occur a single time. 20% of the sample comes from the top ten. The source material was blood. The receptors were gathered from a woman in her twenties or thirties with Graves' ophthalmopathy.

This clonotype occurred many times. The chain joins TRBV2 to TRBJ1-2; D may be TRBD1 (6 bases). V lost 7 bases to trimming and J lost 6 bases, with 21 bases between them. Germline V lookup: CDR1 SNHLY, CDR2 FYNNEI. The CDR3 is 15 amino acids. The CDR3 sequence is CASTRARGGVDGYTF. CDR3 in DNA: TGTGCCAGCACCAGAGCCAGGGGCGGGGTAGATGGCTACACCTTC.

A single count supports this clonotype. A much bigger clone sits one base away, suggesting this may be a read error. CDR3 sequence (DNA): TGTGCCAGCAGTGATCCGGGGGGCGGCGGCTATGGCTACACCTTC. It translates to CASSDPGGGGYGYTF. The rearrangement links TRBV2 to TRBJ1-2; TRBD1 might be the D (6 bases). CDR1 and CDR2 (germline): SNHLY, FYNNEI. Trimming shortened V by 3 bases and J by 4 bases, and 15 bases separated the two germline ends. This CDR3 contains 15 residues.

There are many counts of this clonotype. This chain joins TRBV20-1 and TRBJ2-2; 10 nucleotides match TRBD2. Germline CDR1 DFQATT, CDR2 SNEGSKA (reference sequence). This CDR3 contains 15 residues. Losses at the gene ends were 6 bases for V and 9 bases for J; bases not matched to a gene: 13. This CDR3 is CSALLQAGGPRELFF. CDR3 DNA sequence: TGCAGTGCCCTCCTGCAAGCGGGGGGGCCAAGGGAGCTGTTTTTT.

This rearrangement joins TRBV6-5 to TRBJ1-5, with 10 bases identical to TRBD1. Unmatched junction bases numbered 2, after V lost 0 bases and J lost 6 bases. Germline V gene data show CDR1 as MNHEY and CDR2 as SVGAGI. The CDR3 loop spans 15 amino acids. The CDR3 reads CASSYSRTGGQPQHF. The CDR3 DNA reads TGTGCCAGCAGTTACTCGCGGACAGGGGGTCAGCCCCAGCATTTT.

This clonotype has at least ten counts. This chain links TRBV20-1 with TRBJ1-6, with D perhaps matching TRBD1 (5 bases). V shed 3 bases and J shed 10 bases, with 19 bases lying between them. CDR1 DFQATT and CDR2 SNEGSKA come from the germline V gene (reference sequence). The length of the CDR3 is 15 residues. The CDR3 reads CSARGIRGASSPLHF. The CDR3 coding sequence is TGCAGTGCTAGGGGCATTCGAGGGGCTTCCTCACCCCTCCACTTT.

Ten or more counts support this clonotype. V is TRBV12-3 or TRBV12-4 and J is TRBJ2-1, with 10 bases lining up with TRBD2. V lost 6 bases, J lost 6 bases, and 11 bases stayed unmatched. The CDR3 spans 16 residues. This CDR3 is CASRNGAGGLFNEQFF. CDR3 in DNA: TGTGCCAGCAGAAATGGAGCGGGGGGGTTGTTCAATGAGCAGTTCTTC.

This clonotype was recorded many times. The chain couples TRBV6-1 to TRBJ2-3; TRBD2 matches 10 bases. J was trimmed by 1 base and V by 1 base; bases with no gene match: 2. The CDR3 totals 16 residues. Germline V gene sequence: CDR1 MNHNS, CDR2 SASEGT. In DNA form, the CDR3 reads TGTGCCAGCAGTGAAGAGAGCGGGGGGGGCACAGATACGCAGTATTTT. It codes for CASSEESGGGTDTQYF.

This clonotype came up many times. The V gene is TRBV25-1, the J gene TRBJ2-1, with a tentative D call TRBD2 (5 bases). Trimming left V 5 bases short and J 8 bases short, with 13 bases between. The CDR3 loop spans 13 amino acids. Germline assignment: CDR1 MGHDK and CDR2 SYGVNS. The CDR3 nucleotides read TGTGCCAGCAGTCCTCTAGGAGGCGATGAGCAGTTCTTC. Amino acid sequence: CASSPLGGDEQFF.

Many counts were recorded for this clonotype. The chain carries TRBV27 and TRBJ2-3, with 16 positions matching TRBD2. This CDR3 is 18 amino acids long. V shed 3 bases, J shed 4 bases, and the junction held 7 bases outside the gene matches. The germline gives CDR1 MNHEY, CDR2 SMNVEV (reference sequence). The CDR3 nucleotides are TGTGCCAGCAGTTTGTTTAGGGGACTAGCGGGGGGGTCAGATACGCAGTATTTT. It translates to CASSLFRGLAGGSDTQYF.